The 11 T cell receptor beta chains below were found in one sample sequenced in a study of memory CD4+ T cells and cytomegalovirus serostatus. Sequenced by immunoSEQ multiplex PCR; TCRdb stores in-frame clones only, minus some. The sample records roughly 54,000 clones, around 78% being singletons. Single viable CD3+CD4+CD8-CD45RO+ cells were sorted as the memory CD4+ T cells. Sequencing was carried out using memory CD4+ T cells from blood. Receptors were obtained from an adult in good health and CMV-seronegative.

The chain carries TRBV7-2 and TRBJ2-5; D may match TRBD1 or TRBD2 (6 bases each). The CDR3 extends over 14 amino acids. V dropped 3 bases and J dropped 4 bases, with 12 bases sitting between them. Germline CDR1 reads SGHTA; CDR2 reads FQGNSA. CDR3 in DNA: TGTGCCAGCAGCTTGCAACAGGGAGGAGAGACCCAGTACTTC. It codes for CASSLQQGGETQYF.

The chain joins TRBV9 to TRBJ1-4, with 7 bases that match TRBD1. Germline CDR1 reads SGDLS; CDR2 reads YYNGEE. V gave up 3 bases and J gave up 8 bases; unmatched junction bases: 10. CDR3 size: 15 residues. The CDR3 DNA reads as TGTGCCAGCAGCGACCGAGCAGGGGGTGGGGAAAAACTGTTTTTT. As protein: CASSDRAGGGEKLFF.

The chain has TRBV27 and TRBJ2-6; unclear D gene. Germline V gene data show CDR1 as MNHEY and CDR2 as SMNVEV (reference sequence). The CDR3 is 15 amino acids. Trimming cost V 4 bases and J 0 bases, with 7 bases left between them. The CDR3 loop is CASSSWSSGANVLTF. In nucleotides, the CDR3 is TGTGCCAGCAGTTCCTGGAGCTCTGGGGCCAACGTCCTGACTTTC.

To note about this clone: At the DNA level, this CDR3 is encoded by other sequences in the same sample as well. This chain joins TRBV20-1 and TRBJ1-1; no firm D call. Trimming removed 1 base from V and 5 bases from J, with 5 bases in between. CDR1 and CDR2 from the germline V gene are DFQATT and SNEGSKA (reference sequence). This CDR3 has 11 amino acids. CDR3 sequence reads: CSARGGTEAFF. The DNA for the CDR3 is TGCAGTGCTAGAGGAGGGACTGAAGCTTTCTTT.

The table lists this clone with a count of one. The gene calls are TRBV18 and TRBJ1-2; D ambiguous. V lost 3 bases and J 4 bases, leaving 21 bases between the germline ends. CDR3 length: 17 amino acids. From germline, CDR1 is KGHSH and CDR2 LQKENI. The CDR3 coding sequence is TGTGCCAGCTCACCTTTGGACCTGGTGATACTAAGCTATGGCTACACCTTC. This encodes CASSPLDLVILSYGYTF.

The chain joins TRBV18 to TRBJ1-1, with D unresolved. Per the germline V gene, CDR1 is KGHSH and CDR2 is LQKENI. The CDR3 is made up of 14 amino acids. Trimming removed 2 bases from V and 0 bases from J, with 7 bases in between. DNA for the CDR3: TGTGCCAGCTCACCAACCCAGATGAACACTGAAGCTTTCTTT. Translated, it gives CASSPTQMNTEAFF.

This rearrangement joins TRBV10-3 to TRBJ1-2; the match to TRBD1 covers 9 bases. J was trimmed by 6 bases and V by 7 bases; bases with no gene match: 6. CDR1 and CDR2 from the germline V gene are ENHRY and SYGVKD. This CDR3 has 13 residues. The CDR3 nucleotides are TGTGCCATCAATCCGGGACAGGGAAATGGCTACACCTTC. It encodes CAINPGQGNGYTF.

Only a few counts were recorded for this clone. The chain employs TRBV7-2 and TRBJ1-2, with D hard to call. V lost 5 bases and J lost 2, with 15 bases in between. CDR3 length: 15 residues. The V gene's germline CDR1 is SGHTA and CDR2 FQGNSA. The CDR3 reads CASSNSGGKNYGYTF. The CDR3 DNA is TGTGCCAGCAGCAATAGTGGAGGGAAGAACTATGGCTACACCTTC.

The J gene is TRBJ2-7, the V gene TRBV18, with D possibly matching TRBD1 (5 bases). Trimming cost V 2 bases and J 0 bases, with 8 bases left between them. The CDR3 is 14 amino acids. Germline CDR1 is KGHSH and CDR2 is LQKENI. This CDR3 is CASSPGDSSYEQYF. The DNA of the CDR3 is TGTGCCAGCTCACCAGGCGACAGCTCCTACGAGCAGTACTTC.

The J gene is TRBJ2-2, the V gene TRBV5-4, with TRBD2 identical over 8 bases. Germline CDR1 SGHNT, CDR2 YYREEE (reference sequence). V lost 0 bases to trimming and J lost 7 bases; unmatched junction nucleotides: 8. There are 16 residues in the CDR3. In nucleotides, the CDR3 is TGTGCCAGCAGCTTGGTCGGGGGGGCCGACGGCGGGGAGCTGTTTTTT. The encoded protein is CASSLVGGADGGELFF.

The rearrangement links TRBV2 to TRBJ2-3, with D possibly TRBD2 on 7 matching bases. V lost 8 bases, J lost 4 bases, and 16 bases lay in between. There are 14 residues in the CDR3. Germline values: CDR1 SNHLY, CDR2 FYNNEI. The CDR3 here is CASGGALQADTQYF. The CDR3, as DNA: TGTGCCAGCGGGGGGGCTTTACAAGCAGATACGCAGTATTTT.